The clone carrying this T cell receptor beta chain was found a few times. As yet, its antigen is unknown. MiXCR, applied by TCRdb to the 5' RACE reads, yields one record per CDR3 protein. This sample has about 150,000 distinct CDR3 sequences, with about 15% found just once. The sample comes from a study of T-cell memory formation after mild COVID-19. Broader study findings: Clones that contracted from day 15 to 85 were balanced CD4/CD8, while later expanders leaned CD4+.

The V and J ends lost 8 bases and 6 bases, in that order; junction bases with no gene match: 7. This CDR3 has 13 residues. Germline lookup yields CDR1 MNHEY and CDR2 SMNVEV (reference sequence). This TCR was sampled from an adult woman who had mild COVID-19 (a few samples of this study predate the infection). Cell type and time point are not known. The V gene is TRBV27, the J gene TRBJ2-1, with 7 bases matching TRBD2. The sequenced sample consisted of PBMCs or a T cell subset sorted from them (not recorded which). Written as DNA, the CDR3 is TGTGCCAGCCTGCGTCGGGGGGTCAATGAGCAGTTCTTC. This sequence encodes CASLRRGVNEQFF.